The clone carrying this T cell receptor (beta chain) was seen a single time. Its antigen is unidentified. These data come from a study of blood T cells in healthy people across ages. Findings of the study overall: Observed TCR beta diversity per million T cells went down as age went up. This fall followed a roughly linear course with age.

A sample-barcoded 5' primer and a J-beta primer mix were used in a second PCR of about 7 to 12 cycles. In TCRdb, the 5' RACE reads were re-called with MiXCR into one record per CDR3 protein. The sample lists fewer than 1.5 million distinct CDR3 sequences, around 39% occurring once. Healthy Caucasian individuals from Russia aged about 6 to 100 were enrolled as donors. The CDR3 sequence is 14 residues long. Trimming removed 1 base at V and 3 bases at J, with 10 bases between. Germline assignment: CDR1 SEHNR and CDR2 FQNEAQ (reference sequence). The sample was blood. This clonotype was sampled from a woman younger than 35 in good health. This chain connects TRBV7-9 to TRBJ2-7; D is ambiguous. The CDR3 DNA sequence: TGTGCCAGCAGCTTAGATTACCTGATCTACGAGCAGTACTTC. Translation: CASSLDYLIYEQYF.